This T cell receptor beta chain was observed in a study of shared clonotypes between healthy human individuals (dated by TCRdb to the early 2020s). Looking at the study overall: Two women and a few men aged 18 to 49 years were included in the cohort. For each donor, three plates each were used for CD4 naive and CD4 memory, two plates were used for CD8 naive, and one plate was used for CD8 memory. Blood TCR repertoires of five healthy adults were deeply sequenced to estimate repertoire size and the extent of clonotype sharing between individuals. Libraries were prepared and TCR repertoires were sequenced by different laboratories using diverse techniques, in order to increase sequencing depth and limit assay-specific biases. Per donor, leukapheresis produced somewhere between about 0.94 and 8.9 billion PBMCs.

The donors were healthy, HIV-negative adults who had no recently reported acute infections or vaccinations. Every donor was a Caucasian adult living in Nashville, Tennessee, USA. CD8 memory samples combined magnetically selected CD45RO+ cells with CCR7-negative CD45RA+ effector memory (TemRA) cells. After blood collection by leukapheresis, PBMCs were isolated using Ficoll-Histopaque density gradient centrifugation and then cryopreserved in the vapor phase of liquid nitrogen. Analytical flow cytometry was used to check the purity and quantity of each magnetically sorted T cell population. From each sorted fraction, genomic DNA was isolated and quantified by UV absorbance on a Nanodrop 2000c. CDR1 and CDR2, per the germline V gene, are SGHVS and FNYEAQ. V is reduced by 2 bases and J by 5 bases, leaving a spacing of 6 bases between them. Including cysteine and phenylalanine, the CDR3 has 12 amino acids. Only the CDR3 DNA is retained, 36 bases long and in frame from the first base.

The sample holds one count of this clone. The antigen it recognizes is unknown. Qualities for individual bases were not recorded, and no much larger clone is one base off. Study-wide findings and limitations: Approximately 5% of naive CD4, 3% to 3.5% of naive CD8, about 2.1% of memory CD4, and about 0.4% of memory CD8 clonotypes were shared across a few donors. Pairwise subsampling led to the expectation that sequencing depth would affect the degree of clonotype sharing among donors. Rarefaction of sorted-subset datasets indicated incomplete sequencing despite the large sequencing depth. Because the study included only a small number of donors, the genetic and exposure-history diversity represented was limited. Only blood was sampled, and tissue TCR repertoires likely differ from those in blood. Naive subsets generally had larger estimated clonotype richness than memory subsets did. Compared with non-shared clonotypes, the clonotypes found in all four sorted-subset donors had higher generation probabilities.

TCR CDR3 regions were amplified from genomic DNA by multiplex PCR using the deep immunoSEQ assay. Extracted genomic DNA from each cell subset was distributed evenly across all wells of several immunoSEQ 96-well plates, and each plate was treated as a replicate. Each replicate PCR for sorted subsets received around 200 ng genomic DNA, equal to 28,000 or so T cell genomes. Purified libraries were quantified with a Qubit 3.0 fluorometer, sized on a Bioanalyzer 2100, and re-quantified with the KAPA Library Quantification kit. Every immunoSEQ 96-well plate was sequenced on a separate single-read 150-cycle Illumina NextSeq 550 flow cell. As for the original processing: Because the immunoSEQ output included only junctional sequences and no quality scores, the filtering could not be the same as the filtering used for full-length reads. To assign V/J genes and CDR3, sequences were annotated against IMGT germline references using PyIR, a Python wrapper for IgBLAST v1.9. Reads with weak V/J assignments (E-value above 1e-6), missing CDR3, stop codons, out-of-frame junctions, or ambiguous translated residues were removed. A V3J clonotype was defined by an identical inferred V gene, J gene, and CDR3 amino acid sequence. To compute the percentage overlap between repertoires, the number of shared unique clonotypes was divided by the size of the smaller repertoire. Three approaches were used to assess repertoire richness: RTK rarefaction, the Chao1 estimator, and Recon v2.1 estimates of unobserved clonotypes. Generation probabilities were computed with OLGA for all TCRbeta clonotypes obtained by the gDNA method from a few donors. Entries here come from immuneACCESS through TCRdb and include only in-frame sequences with V and J called. Some clones fail to appear in such tables; in the studies checked, an unresolved V gene covers under half of the shortfall, and the cause of the remainder is unknown. The V and J calls and clone size were taken over from that table, and D and trimming were inferred from the DNA. This sample lists about 110,000 clones; over 65% were detected once. The top ten hold around 25% of the sample.

This TCR was sampled from a woman in her thirties in good health. The rearrangement joined TRBV7-6 to TRBJ2-5, with a tentative D gene TRBD2 over 6 matching bases. The specimen was memory CD8+ T cells sorted from blood. The cell subset or site label corresponds to: CD45RO+ cells pooled with CCR7-negative TemRA cells. The nucleotide sequence reads TGTGCCAGCAGCTTAAGCGGGGAGACCCAGTACTTC. Translated, this gives CASSLSGETQYF.